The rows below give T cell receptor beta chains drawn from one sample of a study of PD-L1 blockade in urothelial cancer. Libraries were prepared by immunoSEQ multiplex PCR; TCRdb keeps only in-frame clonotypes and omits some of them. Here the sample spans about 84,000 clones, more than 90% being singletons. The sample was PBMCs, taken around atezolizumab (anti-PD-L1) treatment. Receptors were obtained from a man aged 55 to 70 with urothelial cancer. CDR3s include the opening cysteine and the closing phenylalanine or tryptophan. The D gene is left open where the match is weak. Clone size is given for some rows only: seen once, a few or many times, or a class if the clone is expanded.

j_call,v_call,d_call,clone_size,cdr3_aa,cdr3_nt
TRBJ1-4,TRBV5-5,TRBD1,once,CASSLRGQGGEKLFF,TGTGCCAGCAGCTTAAGGGGACAGGGAGGCGAAAAACTGTTTTTT
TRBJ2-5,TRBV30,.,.,CAWSAQGLGTQYF,TGTGCCTGGAGTGCGCAGGGTCTGGGGACCCAGTACTTC
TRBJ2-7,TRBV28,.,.,CASRTGSYEQYF,TGTGCCAGCAGAACAGGGTCCTACGAGCAGTACTTC
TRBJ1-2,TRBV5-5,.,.,CASTRSASLVTPSPYGYTF,TGTGCCAGCACACGATCCGCTAGTTTAGTTACTCCTTCCCCATATGGCTACACCTTC
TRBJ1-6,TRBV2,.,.,CASQFTENSPLHF,TGTGCCAGCCAGTTTACAGAAAATTCACCCCTCCACTTT
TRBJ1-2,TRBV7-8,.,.,CASSGASPGYGYTF,TGTGCCAGCAGTGGGGCTTCCCCCGGCTATGGCTACACCTTC
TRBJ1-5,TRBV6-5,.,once,CASSYNRDQPQHF,TGTGCCAGCAGTTACAACCGGGATCAGCCCCAGCATTTT
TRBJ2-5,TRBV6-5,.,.,CASSGHREVEETQYF,TGTGCCAGCAGTGGCCACAGGGAAGTCGAAGAGACCCAGTACTTC
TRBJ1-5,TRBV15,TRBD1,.,CATSRTGTGYQPQHF,TGTGCCACCAGCAGAACCGGGACAGGGTATCAGCCCCAGCATTTT
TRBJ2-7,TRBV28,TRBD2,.,CASSDHPTSGGYSYEQYF,TGTGCCAGCAGTGACCACCCAACTAGCGGGGGATACTCCTACGAGCAGTACTTC
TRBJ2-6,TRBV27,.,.,CASSLRFLSSGANVLTF,TGTGCCAGCAGTTTACGTTTCCTGAGCTCTGGGGCCAACGTCCTGACTTTC
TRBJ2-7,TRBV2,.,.,CASRLEAGASYEQYF,TGTGCCAGCAGGCTTGAAGCGGGCGCCTCCTACGAGCAGTACTTC
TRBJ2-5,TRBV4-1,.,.,CASSQVGGRQETQYF,TGCGCCAGCAGCCAAGTTGGCGGTCGTCAAGAGACCCAGTACTTC
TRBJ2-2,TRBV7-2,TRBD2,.,CASSLSGGPTGELFF,TGTGCCAGCAGCTTAAGCGGGGGGCCCACCGGGGAGCTGTTTTTT
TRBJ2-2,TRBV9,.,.,CASSPYTGKDTGELFF,TGTGCCAGCAGCCCCTACACAGGGAAGGACACCGGGGAGCTGTTTTTT
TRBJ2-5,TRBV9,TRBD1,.,CASSPGTGKVETQYF,TGTGCCAGCAGCCCAGGGACAGGGAAAGTTGAGACCCAGTACTTC